These 7 T cell receptor beta chains came from one sample sequenced in a study of identical twins. MiXCR was run by TCRdb on the 5' RACE reads, yielding one entry per CDR3 protein. The sample records 690,000 or so distinct CDR3 sequences, over 8.5% being singletons. The sample was also reused in another study, on yellow fever vaccine responses in identical twins.

The sample consisted of PBMCs. The receptors shown here come from a woman under 30 in good health.

The chain recombines TRBV12-3 or TRBV12-4 with TRBJ1-2; D gene uncertain. V was clipped by 7 bases and J by 6 bases, with 12 bases between them. CDR3 length equals 12 residues. The CDR3, as DNA: TGTGCCAGCAACAAGGCGATCGATGGCTACACCTTC. Translation: CASNKAIDGYTF.

This clonotype was seen a handful of times. This chain uses TRBV29-1 with TRBJ2-5, with D possibly being TRBD1 or TRBD2 (5 bases each). The CDR3 is made up of 13 amino acids. Germline CDR1 SQVTM, CDR2 ANQGSEA. Trimming pared 4 bases from V and 2 bases from J, leaving 11 bases between. The CDR3 DNA is TGCAGCGTTGGGGGGTGGGTACAAGAGACCCAGTACTTC. It translates to CSVGGWVQETQYF.

CDR3 sequence reads: CASRLSRGGLAESNEQFF. As DNA, the CDR3 is TGTGCCAGCAGATTATCCCGGGGGGGACTAGCGGAGTCAAATGAGCAGTTCTTC. The V and J genes are TRBV12-3 or TRBV12-4 and TRBJ2-1; 11 nucleotides align to TRBD2. Trimming removed 6 bases from V and 7 bases from J; junction bases left unmatched: 17. CDR3 length: 18 amino acids.

This clonotype has only a few counts. The genes are TRBV7-2 and TRBJ2-1; D gene uncertain. Between the trimmed V and J ends, which lost 3 bases and 9 bases, there was a span of 9 bases. This CDR3 has 12 residues. Germline V gives CDR1 SGHTA, CDR2 FQGNSA. CDR3 sequence reads: CASSFNVGEQFF. The DNA for the CDR3 is TGTGCCAGCAGCTTTAACGTCGGTGAGCAGTTCTTC.

A few counts support this clonotype. The chain links TRBV25-1 to TRBJ2-1, with TRBD1 matching 10 bases. Germline CDR1 reads MGHDK; CDR2 reads SYGVNS. Germline trimming cut 6 bases from V and 4 bases from J; bases unmatched to any gene: 27. The CDR3 totals 22 residues. CDR3 DNA sequence: TGTGCCAGCAGCGGGGGGACAGGGGCTCGGGCCAACCTTAGGAGCTCTTACAATGAGCAGTTCTTC. Its protein is CASSGGTGARANLRSSYNEQFF.

This clonotype was found a few times. The V call is TRBV24-1, the J call TRBJ2-3; D perhaps matches TRBD2 (6 bases). The V end was cut by 4 bases, the J end by 1 base, with 14 bases between. CDR1 is KGHDR and CDR2 is SFDVKD in the germline V gene. This CDR3 is built from 16 residues. CDR3 region: CATSDPGGRGTDTQYF. The CDR3 nucleotides are TGTGCCACCAGTGACCCCGGAGGGCGGGGCACAGATACGCAGTATTTT.

This rearrangement joins TRBV25-1 to TRBJ1-1; D remains ambiguous. The germline V and J ends were trimmed by 5 bases and 10 bases, with 17 bases remaining between them. The CDR3 consists of 13 residues. Per germline, CDR1 MGHDK and CDR2 SYGVNS. The DNA for the CDR3 is TGTGCCAGCAGTTCTGTAGTGCACGGGGTAGCTTTCTTT. Protein product: CASSSVVHGVAFF. Filled out from reference TRBV25-1 and TRBJ1-1, the complete variable domain reads EADIYQTPRYLVIGTGKKITLECSQTMGHDKMYWYQQDPGMELHLIHYSYGVNSTEKGDLSSESTVSRIRTEHFPLTLESARPSHTSQYLCASSSVVHGVAFFGQGTRLTVV.